This T cell receptor (beta chain) was obtained from a study of cytomegalovirus exposure and HLA in healthy donors. Study conclusions and caveats: Among TCR beta chains of equal frequency, HLA-associated ones were more clonally expanded in a later analysis.

To note about this clone: Its specificity is unknown.

Researchers ran the PCR with 60 Vbeta and 13 Jbeta primers. Measured with immunoSEQ multiplex PCR; TCRdb has only the in-frame clones, and not every one. This table has about 160,000 clones, about 76% appearing once. The CDR3 runs to 15 residues. Per germline, CDR1 SGHVS and CDR2 FQNEAQ. After removal of 5 bases from V and 4 bases from J, the junction contained 7 bases not matched to a gene. The chain employs TRBV7-8 and TRBJ1-5; TRBD1 agrees at 8 bases. The sequencing input was PBMCs. The sequence came from a human donor in good health. CDR3 coding DNA: TGTGCCAGCAGCGAACAGGGGGAAGTTAATCAGCCCCAGCATTTT. Translated: CASSEQGEVNQPQHF.